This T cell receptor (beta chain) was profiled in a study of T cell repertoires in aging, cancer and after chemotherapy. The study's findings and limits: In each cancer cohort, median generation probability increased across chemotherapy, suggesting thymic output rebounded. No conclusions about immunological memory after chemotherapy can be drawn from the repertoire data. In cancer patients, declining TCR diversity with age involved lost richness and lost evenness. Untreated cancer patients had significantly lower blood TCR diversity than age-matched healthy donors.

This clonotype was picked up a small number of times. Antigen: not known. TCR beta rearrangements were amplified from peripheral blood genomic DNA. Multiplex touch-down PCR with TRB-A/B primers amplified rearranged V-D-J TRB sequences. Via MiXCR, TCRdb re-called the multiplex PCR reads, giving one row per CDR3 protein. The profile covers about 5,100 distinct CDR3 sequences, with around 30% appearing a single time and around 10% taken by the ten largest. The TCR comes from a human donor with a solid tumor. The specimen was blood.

The CDR3 protein is CASSPGQGGTEAFF. Here the CDR3 DNA reads TGTGCCAGCAGCCCCGGACAGGGGGGTACTGAAGCTTTCTTT. The genes are TRBV11-2 and TRBJ1-1; 10 bases agree with TRBD1. This CDR3 is 14 amino acids long. V was pared by 5 bases and J by 5 bases, with 5 bases of the junction left unmatched. Germline assignment: CDR1 SGHAT and CDR2 FQNNGV.